These 9 T cell receptor beta chains originate from one sample sequenced in a study of T cell changes during pregnancy in multiple sclerosis. Data came from immunoSEQ multiplex PCR; TCRdb stores just in-frame clones and leaves some out. Counted here are roughly 62,000 clones, around 89% occurring once; the ten biggest clones make up about 2.3%. The material sequenced was peripheral blood, taken in the first trimester of pregnancy. The receptors stem from a female donor with multiple sclerosis, enrolled in a pregnancy study.

This rearrangement joins TRBV7-2 to TRBJ2-7, with TRBD1 identical over 8 bases. This CDR3 region has 15 residues. CDR1 is SGHTA and CDR2 is FQGNSA in the germline V gene. V shed 0 bases and J 5 bases; nucleotides not matched to a gene: 6. The CDR3, as DNA: TGTGCCAGCAGCTTAGCGCAGGACAGGGTCAACGAGCAGTACTTC. Residues: CASSLAQDRVNEQYF.

V and J are TRBV29-1 and TRBJ1-1; tentative D call: TRBD1 (6 bases). The V and J ends lost 5 bases and 2 bases respectively, with 12 bases between them. The CDR3 extends over 13 amino acids. Germline loops: CDR1 SQVTM, CDR2 ANQGSEA. DNA for the CDR3: TGCAGCGTTCCGGGACATAGTAACACTGAAGCTTTCTTT. Translating gives CSVPGHSNTEAFF.

The V gene is TRBV7-8, the J gene TRBJ1-5; tentatively, D is TRBD1 (6 bases). V lost 4 bases, J lost 0 bases, and 10 bases lay in between. From germline, CDR1 is SGHVS and CDR2 FQNEAQ. The CDR3 length is 15 residues. The CDR3 loop is CASSSGAISNQPQHF. CDR3 DNA sequence: TGTGCCAGCAGCTCAGGGGCAATTAGCAATCAGCCCCAGCATTTT.

This clone was picked up one time. The rearrangement uses TRBV7-9 and TRBJ2-5; possible D gene TRBD1, 6 bases. Trimming cost V 5 bases and J 1 base, with 11 bases left between them. Germline values: CDR1 SEHNR, CDR2 FQNEAQ (reference sequence). CDR3 length equals 14 residues. For the CDR3, the DNA is TGTGCCAGCAGCCCAGGACAGTTCCAAGAGACCCAGTACTTC. It encodes CASSPGQFQETQYF.

This chain joins TRBV30 and TRBJ2-4, with D maybe TRBD1 (6 bases). The germline V gene has CDR1 GTSNPN and CDR2 SVGIG (reference sequence). Trimming cost V 0 bases and J 7 bases, with 10 bases left between them. The CDR3 consists of 13 residues. DNA for the CDR3: TGTGCCTGGAGTGTACACCAGGGGAACATTCAGTACTTC. Its translation: CAWSVHQGNIQYF.

CDR3 nucleotides: TGTGCCAGCAGCGCGACAGGGGGCCTGCCGGGGGAGCTGTTTTTT. Protein: CASSATGGLPGELFF. The V call is TRBV9, the J call TRBJ2-2, with TRBD1 identical over 10 bases. The ends lost 3 bases at V and 8 bases at J; junction bases unmatched: 7. The CDR3 contains 15 residues. Looked up from germline, CDR1 is SGDLS and CDR2 is YYNGEE. Full variable domain (outside the CDR3, taken from reference TRBV9 and TRBJ2-2): DSGVTQTPKHLITATGQRVTLRCSPRSGDLSVYWYQQSLDQGLQFLIQYYNGEERAKGNILERFSAQQFPDLHSELNLSSLELGDSALYFCASSATGGLPGELFFGEGSRLTVL.

The chain recombines TRBV30 with TRBJ2-5; 11 bases line up with TRBD2. Germline lookup yields CDR1 GTSNPN and CDR2 SVGIG (reference sequence). V dropped 1 base and J dropped 3; count of bases not matched to a gene: 4. CDR3 length: 15 residues. CDR3 loop: CAWSEIAGGKETQYF. The CDR3 nucleotides are TGTGCCTGGAGTGAAATAGCGGGAGGGAAAGAGACCCAGTACTTC.

The table lists this clone with a count of one. The V gene is TRBV30, the J gene TRBJ2-3, with D perhaps matching TRBD1 (6 bases). CDR1 is GTSNPN, CDR2 SVGIG, per germline (reference sequence). The V and J ends lost 8 bases and 0 bases respectively, with 18 bases between them. The CDR3 extends over 15 amino acids. This CDR3 reads CARNRDKTSTDTQYF. The CDR3 coding sequence is TGTGCCCGAAACCGGGACAAGACTAGCACAGATACGCAGTATTTT.

The chain uses TRBV29-1 and TRBJ2-3; 8 bases match TRBD2. The V gene end was trimmed by 7 bases and the J gene end by 0 bases; junction bases not matched to a gene: 6. CDR1 is SQVTM, CDR2 ANQGSEA, per germline. This CDR3 has 14 residues. The CDR3 reads CSALASGSTDTQYF. In nucleotides, the CDR3 is TGCAGCGCCCTGGCTAGCGGGAGCACAGATACGCAGTATTTT.